A single sample is the source of the 17 T cell receptor beta chains below, sequenced in a study of monozygotic twins with inflammatory bowel disease. After re-calling the 5' RACE reads, TCRdb lists one entry per CDR3 protein, DNA absent. The sample holds roughly 200,000 distinct CDR3 sequences. Input material: blood. Source of these receptors: a human donor with ulcerative colitis or Crohn's disease, or a healthy co-twin of an affected twin (not recorded which).

V gene TRBV4-1 combines with J gene TRBJ1-5; lacking DNA, the TRBD1 call made by TCRdb goes unchecked. This CDR3 comprises 15 residues. The V gene's germline CDR1 is MGHRA and CDR2 YSYEKL. CDR3 protein: CASSQEGADNQPQHF.

This chain connects TRBV7-6 to TRBJ1-2. Looked up from germline, CDR1 is SGHVS and CDR2 is FNYEAQ. The length of the CDR3 is 12 residues. The CDR3 here is CASSPDHYGYTF.

V usage is TRBV29-1 and J usage is TRBJ2-3; TCRdb proposes TRBD2, but this gene call is untestable without DNA. This CDR3 is built from 14 residues. Germline CDR1 reads SQVTM; CDR2 reads ANQGSEA. The CDR3 sequence is CSHLAGGIRDTQYF.

The gene calls are TRBV24-1 and TRBJ2-1; as DNA is missing, the TRBD2 call by TCRdb cannot be tested. The V gene's germline CDR1 is KGHDR and CDR2 SFDVKD. The CDR3 contains 16 residues. CDR3 residues: CATSDSTSGDYNEQFF.

This chain links TRBV20-1 with TRBJ1-5; TCRdb's D call of TRBD1 is untestable without DNA. CDR1 and CDR2 from the germline V gene are DFQATT and SNEGSKA (reference sequence). The CDR3 is 14 amino acids. The CDR3 sequence: CSARQRGAGQPQHF.

The genes are TRBV12-3 or TRBV12-4 and TRBJ2-5; TCRdb proposes TRBD1, but this gene call is untestable without DNA. This CDR3 region has 15 residues. CDR3 region: CASSLVWGRQETQYF.

This CDR3 is CASRQYLGDSGYTF. The V gene is TRBV12-3 or TRBV12-4, the J gene TRBJ1-2. The CDR3 covers 14 residues.

The V call is TRBV5-1, the J call TRBJ2-2; the TRBD1 assignment by TCRdb is unverifiable without DNA. Germline V gives CDR1 SGHRS, CDR2 YFSETQ. This CDR3 spans 18 amino acids. CDR3 amino acids: CASSFLGTGQGGTGELFF.

The CDR3 region is CASFDGQDTEAFF. V is TRBV5-1 and J is TRBJ1-1; TCRdb returns TRBD1, unconfirmable since there is no DNA. This CDR3 has 13 amino acids. Germline V gives CDR1 SGHRS, CDR2 YFSETQ.

The genes are TRBV12-3 or TRBV12-4 and TRBJ1-1; TCRdb outputs TRBD1, but without DNA this stays unchecked. This CDR3 has 15 amino acids. The CDR3 reads CASSSRQGLDTEAFF.

The chain links TRBV6-1 to TRBJ1-6; TCRdb selects TRBD1, and the lack of DNA leaves this call unchecked. CDR1 MNHNS and CDR2 SASEGT come from the germline V gene. CDR3 length: 15 residues. CDR3 region: CASSPGQGFVDPLHF.

This chain uses TRBV7-9 with TRBJ2-1; no DNA is available, so the TRBD2 call from TCRdb remains unchecked. This CDR3 has 12 residues. Germline lookup yields CDR1 SEHNR and CDR2 FQNEAQ (reference sequence). The CDR3 spells CASSEHYGTCFF.

V and J are TRBV6-1 and TRBJ1-3. CDR3 size: 17 residues. Germline-derived CDR1 and CDR2 are MNHNS and SASEGT. The CDR3 protein is CASSEARMRTLGNTIYF.

The chain links TRBV7-9 to TRBJ2-3; TCRdb outputs TRBD1, but without DNA this stays unchecked. This CDR3 has 13 amino acids. CDR1 is SEHNR and CDR2 is FQNEAQ in the germline V gene (reference sequence). The CDR3 sequence: CASSATGSDTQYF.

The CDR3 spells CASRARGAGQPQHF. The V and J genes are TRBV12-3 or TRBV12-4 and TRBJ1-5. The CDR3 runs 14 residues.

The rearrangement links TRBV4-1 to TRBJ1-6; the D call from TCRdb, TRBD1, cannot be confirmed without DNA. CDR3 size: 17 residues. From germline, CDR1 is MGHRA and CDR2 YSYEKL. The CDR3 is CASSQGTDRGRNSPLHF.

The rearrangement uses TRBV5-1 and TRBJ1-2; TCRdb's D call, TRBD1, is unchecked because there is no DNA. The CDR3 is made up of 15 amino acids. From germline, CDR1 is SGHRS and CDR2 YFSETQ. The CDR3 is CASSLGGSETYGYTF.